This T cell receptor (beta chain) comes out of a study of CD8+CD57+ T cells in acquired aplastic anemia. Worth noting for this clonotype: This may be a read error, as it is one base from a much larger clone.

According to the study, genomic DNA was the template for TCR beta VDJ and CDR3 profiling. MiXCR was run by TCRdb on the reads, yielding one entry per CDR3 protein. Of 250,000 or so distinct CDR3 sequences listed, around 45% were seen once; the top ten hold about 7.8%. Germline assignment: CDR1 SGHRS and CDR2 YFSETQ. This CDR3 has 15 amino acids. The patients chosen for sequencing had shown expansion of CD8+CD57+ cells (detected by flow cytometry). This TCR was sampled from a human donor with aplastic anemia. The sequencing sample was made of sorted CD4+, CD8+, or CD8+CD57+ T cells (not recorded which) from PBMCs. The V gene is TRBV5-1, the J gene TRBJ1-3; the D is unclear. The CDR3 DNA is TGCGCCAGCAGCTTGGAGGGAGTCACTGGAGACACCATATATTTT. Its protein is CASSLEGVTGDTIYF. Based on the CDR3 plus reference TRBV5-1 and TRBJ1-3, the full variable domain is KAGVTQTPRYLIKTRGQQVTLSCSPISGHRSVSWYQQTPGQGLQFLFEYFSETQRNKGNFPGRFSGRQFSNSRSEMNVSTLELGDSALYLCASSLEGVTGDTIYFGEGSWLTVV.